This TCR beta chain was sequenced for a study of control samples from healthy donors and cancer patients. Method: immunoSEQ multiplex PCR; TCRdb's copy keeps in-frame clones and lacks some. This sample has 190,000 or so clones, with over 80% found just once. This clone was counted a single time. What was sequenced was blood. This TCR was sampled from a man between 18 and 29 years old in good health.

CDR3 sequence: CATSDFNEQYF. For the CDR3, the DNA is TGTGCCACCAGTGATTTTAACGAGCAGTACTTC. The chain links TRBV24-1 to TRBJ2-7; D call uncertain. CDR1 is KGHDR, CDR2 SFDVKD, per germline. The CDR3 loop spans 11 amino acids. Trimming shortened V by 1 base and J by 5 bases, and 2 bases separated the two germline ends.